This passage covers 9 T cell receptor beta chains from one sample sequenced in a study of beta chain features in type 1 diabetes (dated by TCRdb to about 2018). Their specific antigens are unknown. The library was obtained by the immunoSEQ multiplex PCR assay. The entire amount of isolated RNA was reverse transcribed using the High Capacity cDNA Reverse Transcription Kit, so the sequenced TCRB transcripts were expressed ones. The clones in this table, taken by TCRdb from immuneACCESS, are in-frame only. Not every clone is retained; where verified, under half of the shortfall comes from an unresolved V gene, and the cause of the rest is unknown. Counted in this sample were about 660,000 clones; over 12% of them appeared once. The top ten clonotypes cover approximately 0.039% of the sample. Beyond this particular receptor, the publication reports: A moderate but significant shortening of TCRB CDR3 length was observed in type 1 diabetes patients in all four CD4+ subsets.

Sequenced input: naive CD4+ T cells from blood. This specimen's cell subset or site label, interpreted: true naive CD4+ T cells. The receptors originated from a man between 18 and 35 years old with type 1 diabetes.

The rearrangement links TRBV5-1 to TRBJ2-2; D unresolved. The germline gives CDR1 SGHRS, CDR2 YFSETQ. The CDR3 is 15 amino acids. Trimming stripped 0 bases from V and 4 bases from J, with 10 bases between. The CDR3 here is CASSLAESGTGELFF. The CDR3 nucleotides read TGCGCCAGCAGCTTGGCCGAGTCAGGCACCGGGGAGCTGTTTTTT.

This clone was found a few times. The rearrangement uses TRBV7-6 and TRBJ2-7; the match to TRBD1 covers 11 bases. CDR3 length equals 18 residues. Germline V gene data show CDR1 as SGHVS and CDR2 as FNYEAQ. The V segment lost 4 bases and the J segment 1 base; nucleotides outside the gene matches: 12. CDR3 nucleotides: TGTGCCAGCAGCTCGGGACAGGGGGGATCAATAGAGTCCTACGAGCAGTACTTC. Its translation is CASSSGQGGSIESYEQYF.

The rearrangement links TRBV28 to TRBJ2-1, with 9 bases identical to TRBD2. Germline V gives CDR1 MDHEN, CDR2 SYDVKM. CDR3 length: 16 residues. The ends lost 6 bases at V and 5 bases at J; junction bases unmatched: 11. CDR3 DNA sequence: TGTGCCAGCAGCTGGGGACCGGGACTAGCTCACAATGAGCAGTTCTTC. It specifies CASSWGPGLAHNEQFF.

The chain uses TRBV5-1 and TRBJ2-5; D gene uncertain. This CDR3 has 13 amino acids. Trimming stripped 6 bases from V and 1 base from J, with 10 bases between. Germline values: CDR1 SGHRS, CDR2 YFSETQ. In DNA form, the CDR3 reads TGCGCCAGCAACCAGAGGCCCCAAGAGACCCAGTACTTC. As protein: CASNQRPQETQYF.

The V and J genes are TRBV27 and TRBJ2-1, with TRBD2 as a possible D gene (6 bases). V shed 5 bases and J shed 14 bases, with 19 bases lying between them. CDR3 length equals 13 residues. Germline V lookup: CDR1 MNHEY, CDR2 SMNVEV (reference sequence). CDR3 coding DNA: TGTGCCAGCAGTCCTTCTCTAGCGACTTACGAGTTCTTC. It codes for CASSPSLATYEFF.

The V call is TRBV10-3, the J call TRBJ2-3; a possible D gene is TRBD1 (6 bases). CDR3 length equals 15 residues. Germline V gene lookup returns CDR1 ENHRY and CDR2 SYGVKD. V dropped 5 bases and J dropped 2 bases, with 14 bases sitting between them. CDR3 in DNA: TGTGCCATCAGTATTGAGGACAGACCCACAGATACGCAGTATTTT. Translation: CAISIEDRPTDTQYF.

This clone came up a few times. The chain uses TRBV7-8 and TRBJ1-5; D uncertain. The ends were cut back, 5 bases at V and 6 bases at J, with 17 bases in the middle. This CDR3 has 15 residues. Germline CDR1 reads SGHVS; CDR2 reads FQNEAQ. In nucleotides, the CDR3 is TGTGCCAGCAGCCCTTATCGGGTCCGTGGTCAGCCCCAGCATTTT. Translating gives CASSPYRVRGQPQHF. The variable domain in full, with the rest retrieved from reference TRBV7-8 and TRBJ1-5, is GAGVSQSPRYKVAKRGQDVALRCDPISGHVSLFWYQQALGQGPEFLTYFQNEAQLDKSGLPSDRFFAERPEGSVSTLKIQRTQQEDSAVYLCASSPYRVRGQPQHFGDGTRLSIL.

The rearrangement links TRBV9 to TRBJ2-5; D gene ambiguous. V shed 1 base and J shed 0 bases, with 4 bases lying between them. The CDR3 runs to 13 residues. Germline V gene lookup returns CDR1 SGDLS and CDR2 YYNGEE. The CDR3 region is CASSVSYQETQYF. In DNA, the CDR3 is TGTGCCAGCAGCGTATCCTACCAAGAGACCCAGTACTTC.

The chain carries TRBV11-1 and TRBJ2-7; 8 nucleotides align to TRBD1. CDR3 length: 15 amino acids. The germline V gene has CDR1 SGHAT and CDR2 FQDESV (reference sequence). Trimming at V came to 5 bases and at J to 2 bases, leaving 8 bases not matched to a gene. In nucleotides, the CDR3 is TGTGCCAGCAGCCCAGGACAGGGAAGAACCTACGAGCAGTACTTC. It encodes CASSPGQGRTYEQYF. Full variable domain (remainder filled in from reference TRBV11-1 and TRBJ2-7): EAEVAQSPRYKITEKSQAVAFWCDPISGHATLYWYRQILGQGPELLVQFQDESVVDDSQLPKDRFSAERLKGVDSTLKIQPAELGDSAMYLCASSPGQGRTYEQYFGPGTRLTVT.